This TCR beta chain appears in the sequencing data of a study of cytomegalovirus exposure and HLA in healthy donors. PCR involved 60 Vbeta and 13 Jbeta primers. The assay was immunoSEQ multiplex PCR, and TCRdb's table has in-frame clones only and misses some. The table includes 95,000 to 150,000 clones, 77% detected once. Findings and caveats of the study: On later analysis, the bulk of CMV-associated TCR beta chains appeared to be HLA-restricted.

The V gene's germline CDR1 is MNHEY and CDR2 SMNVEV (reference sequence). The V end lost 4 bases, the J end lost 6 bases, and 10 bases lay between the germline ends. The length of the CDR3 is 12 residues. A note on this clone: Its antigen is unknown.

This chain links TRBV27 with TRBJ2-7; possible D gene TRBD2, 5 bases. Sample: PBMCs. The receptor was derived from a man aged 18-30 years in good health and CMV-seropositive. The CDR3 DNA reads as TGTGCCAGCAGTTCACTAGTGTCCGAGCAGTACTTC. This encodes CASSSLVSEQYF.